This passage covers 29 T cell receptor beta chains from one sample sequenced in a study of radiotherapy plus CTLA-4 blockade in lung cancer (dated by TCRdb to the late 2010s). Library method: the immunoSEQ multiplex PCR assay. Sourced from immuneACCESS, this table was stored by TCRdb with only in-frame sequences that have V and J called. A share of the clones is absent; for the studies checked, an unresolved V gene accounts for under half, and the remainder has no known explanation. This sample comprises about 48,000 clones, around 88% of them detected only once. Of the sample, around a sixth falls within the top ten clones. Specimen: peripheral blood, collected from a patient treated with radiotherapy plus ipilimumab. All receptors derive from a human donor with non-small cell lung cancer that progressed on radiotherapy plus ipilimumab. Some clones in this sample may be carry-over from other donors' samples.

V gene TRBV6-6 combines with J gene TRBJ2-5; 9 positions agree with TRBD1. The J call may be in error: the DNA end matches TRBJ2-7 better. Germline CDR1 and CDR2: MNHNY and SVGAGI (reference sequence). The CDR3 is 16 amino acids. The CDR3 loop is CASSYIPGQGDYEQYF. The CDR3 coding sequence is TGTGCCAGCAGTTATATCCCGGGACAGGGAGACTACGAGCAGTACTTC.

The gene calls are TRBV19 and TRBJ2-7; D gene ambiguous. The CDR3 contains 11 residues. Germline CDR1 is LNHDA and CDR2 is SQIVND (reference sequence). V was pared by 3 bases and J by 6 bases, with 6 bases between. CDR3 residues: CASSIAGEQYF. Written as DNA, the CDR3 is TGTGCCAGTAGTATCGCCGGCGAGCAGTACTTC.

The chain uses TRBV27 and TRBJ1-5, with no clear D. Trimming shortened V by 5 bases and J by 1 base, and 9 bases separated the two germline ends. From germline, CDR1 is MNHEY and CDR2 SMNVEV (reference sequence). The CDR3 has 14 residues. The CDR3 spells CASSRPGSNQPQHF. The CDR3 DNA reads as TGTGCCAGCAGTCGCCCGGGGAGCAATCAGCCCCAGCATTTT.

The chain joins TRBV2 to TRBJ1-1, with D tentatively TRBD1 (6 bases). Germline CDR1 and CDR2: SNHLY and FYNNEI. The ends were cut back, 1 base at V and 4 bases at J, with 13 bases in the middle. This CDR3 is 15 amino acids long. CDR3 coding DNA: TGTGCCAGCAGTGAAGGGAGGCAGGGGATCACTGAAGCTTTCTTT. Translation gives CASSEGRQGITEAFF.

Points on this clone: The same CDR3 can be traced to other DNA sequences in this sample. This rearrangement joins TRBV27 to TRBJ2-7; 9 nucleotides align to TRBD1. The length of the CDR3 is 14 residues. The ends lost 5 bases at V and 4 bases at J; junction bases unmatched: 6. Germline V gene data show CDR1 as MNHEY and CDR2 as SMNVEV (reference sequence). CDR3 region: CASSPGQGGYEQYF. CDR3 DNA sequence: TGTGCCAGCAGTCCGGGACAGGGTGGGTACGAGCAGTACTTC.

This chain uses TRBV6-5 with TRBJ2-5, with 8 bases aligning to TRBD1. CDR3 length: 16 amino acids. Germline loops: CDR1 MNHEY, CDR2 SVGAGI. The junction had 8 bases not matched to a gene; V was cut back by 0 bases and J by 5 bases. The CDR3 sequence: CASSYSTGAADETQYF. The CDR3 nucleotides read TGTGCCAGCAGTTACTCGACAGGGGCAGCGGATGAGACCCAGTACTTC.

The CDR3 reads CASSTGPGLLYGYTF. The CDR3 DNA is TGTGCCAGCAGTACGGGGCCGGGACTTTTGTATGGCTACACCTTC. This chain links TRBV25-1 with TRBJ1-2, with D possibly being TRBD1 (5 bases). Germline lookup yields CDR1 MGHDK and CDR2 SYGVNS. CDR3 length: 15 amino acids. The ends were cut back, 5 bases at V and 5 bases at J, with 18 bases in the middle.

This chain uses TRBV5-1 with TRBJ1-2, with TRBD1 matching over 8 bases. There are 15 residues in the CDR3. After removal of 0 bases from V and 6 bases from J, the junction contained 7 bases not matched to a gene. From germline, CDR1 is SGHRS and CDR2 YFSETQ. CDR3 in DNA: TGCGCCAGCAGCTTGGGGAAGGGACAGGTGGATGGCTACACCTTC. Translation: CASSLGKGQVDGYTF.

The J gene is TRBJ1-6, the V gene TRBV2; 7 bases fit TRBD1. This CDR3 is built from 14 residues. Germline CDR1 reads SNHLY; CDR2 reads FYNNEI. V shed 7 bases, J shed 5 bases, and the junction held 5 bases outside the gene matches. Here the CDR3 reads CASNRGNDNSPLHF. The CDR3 DNA follows: TGTGCCAGCAACAGGGGTAATGATAATTCACCCCTCCACTTT. Complete variable domain (other parts from reference TRBV2 and TRBJ1-6): EPEVTQTPSHQVTQMGQEVILRCVPISNHLYFYWYRQILGQKVEFLVSFYNNEISEKSEIFDDQFSVERPDGSNFTLKIRSTKLEDSAMYFCASNRGNDNSPLHFGNGTRLTVT.

The table lists this clone with a few counts. This chain links TRBV5-1 with TRBJ2-2; D gene ambiguous. CDR1 is SGHRS and CDR2 is YFSETQ in the germline V gene. V was clipped by 0 bases and J by 6 bases, with 6 bases between them. The CDR3 has 13 residues. This CDR3 reads CASSLESAGELFF. As DNA, the CDR3 is TGCGCCAGCAGCTTGGAGAGCGCCGGGGAGCTGTTTTTT.

The V and J genes are TRBV6-4 and TRBJ1-5; tentative D call: TRBD1 (6 bases). The V gene lost 3 bases and the J gene lost 6 bases, with 9 bases spanning the gap. The CDR3 has 13 amino acids. Germline CDR1 and CDR2: MRHNA and SNTAGT. The CDR3 DNA reads TGTGCCAGCAGTGAGGGGGCGACTCAGCCCCAGCATTTT. Its translation: CASSEGATQPQHF.

This rearrangement joins TRBV20-1 to TRBJ1-2; D unclear. The CDR3 has 11 residues. Germline assignment: CDR1 DFQATT and CDR2 SNEGSKA (reference sequence). Trimming removed 2 bases from V and 2 bases from J, with 3 bases in between. CDR3 sequence (DNA): TGCAGTGCTAGACAAAACTATGGCTACACCTTC. Translating it yields CSARQNYGYTF.

The J gene is TRBJ1-3, the V gene TRBV19, with a tentative D call TRBD1 (5 bases). Per germline, CDR1 LNHDA and CDR2 SQIVND (reference sequence). V was clipped by 7 bases and J by 0 bases, with 10 bases between them. This CDR3 region has 14 residues. The CDR3 DNA reads TGTGCCAGTAAAGACAGATTCTCTGGAAACACCATATATTTT. This sequence encodes CASKDRFSGNTIYF.

The CDR3 DNA reads TGCGCCAGCAGTACTTCCGGGACAGCGAACACCGGGGAGCTGTTTTTT. Encoded protein: CASSTSGTANTGELFF. The chain has TRBV10-2 and TRBJ2-2; 7 bases line up with TRBD1. This CDR3 is built from 16 residues. Per the germline V gene, CDR1 is WSHSY and CDR2 is SAAADI. The J segment lost 0 bases and the V segment lost 5 bases, leaving 6 bases of the junction unmatched.

The chain couples TRBV9 to TRBJ2-3, with TRBD2 matching over 7 bases. Unmatched junction bases numbered 3, after V lost 2 bases and J lost 3 bases. The CDR3 totals 14 residues. The germline V gene has CDR1 SGDLS and CDR2 YYNGEE. The CDR3 loop is CASSVRGLTDTQYF. CDR3 coding DNA: TGTGCCAGCAGCGTGCGGGGACTAACAGATACGCAGTATTTT.

The gene calls are TRBV4-3 and TRBJ1-1, with no clear D. Germline loops: CDR1 LGHNA, CDR2 YSLEER. The CDR3 totals 14 residues. Trimming left V 0 bases short and J 4 bases short, with 9 bases between. CDR3 sequence reads: CASSQDRAGTEAFF. The CDR3 DNA sequence: TGCGCCAGCAGCCAAGATCGTGCAGGCACTGAAGCTTTCTTT.

This clone has just one count. The rearrangement uses TRBV15 and TRBJ2-5; TRBD2 matches 7 bases. The trim removed 5 bases at V and 1 base at J, leaving 13 bases unmatched. CDR3 length equals 17 residues. Germline V gene data show CDR1 as LNHNV and CDR2 as YYDKDF (reference sequence). The CDR3 here is CATSRGIAAGSQETQYF. The CDR3 DNA reads as TGTGCCACCAGCCGTGGGATCGCAGCGGGGTCCCAAGAGACCCAGTACTTC.

The chain couples TRBV7-9 to TRBJ2-5, with D possibly being TRBD2 (5 bases). The J call may be mistaken, given a closer DNA end match to TRBJ2-7. CDR1 SEHNR and CDR2 FQNEAQ come from the germline V gene (reference sequence). This CDR3 region has 13 residues. CDR3 sequence reads: CASSFEGGYEQYF. The CDR3 region has the DNA TGTGCCAGCAGCTTCGAAGGAGGTTACGAGCAGTACTTC.

This clone came up a few times. The rearrangement links TRBV4-2 to TRBJ2-3; 8 bases map to TRBD2. The germline V gene has CDR1 LGHNA and CDR2 YNFKEQ. The length of the CDR3 is 14 residues. The V segment lost 1 base and the J segment 7 bases; nucleotides outside the gene matches: 4. CDR3 nucleotides: TGTGCCAGCAGCCAAGCTAGCGGGCCCCATACGCAGTATTTT. This gives the protein CASSQASGPHTQYF.

The rearrangement uses TRBV2 and TRBJ2-3; TRBD2 is a possible D gene (5 bases). V shed 3 bases and J shed 0 bases, with 13 bases lying between them. In germline, CDR1 is SNHLY, CDR2 FYNNEI. The CDR3 extends over 16 amino acids. The CDR3 region is CASSDWGVRSTDTQYF. Written as DNA, the CDR3 is TGTGCCAGCAGTGATTGGGGAGTACGTAGCACAGATACGCAGTATTTT.

V usage is TRBV5-5 and J usage is TRBJ2-7; 9 bases line up with TRBD1. This CDR3 spans 12 amino acids. The J segment lost 5 bases and the V segment lost 3 bases, leaving 0 bases of the junction unmatched. The germline gives CDR1 SGHKS, CDR2 YYEKEE (reference sequence). CDR3 sequence: CASSWTGDEQYF. CDR3 coding DNA: TGTGCCAGCAGCTGGACAGGGGACGAGCAGTACTTC.

V and J are TRBV12-5 and TRBJ2-7; 8 bases match TRBD1. The V gene's germline CDR1 is LGHNT and CDR2 FRNRAP. The CDR3 is made up of 17 amino acids. The V segment lost 2 bases and the J segment 0 bases; nucleotides outside the gene matches: 9. The CDR3 DNA reads TGTGCTAGTGGTTTGTTTAGTCGGGACAGGAGCTCCTACGAGCAGTACTTC. Translating it yields CASGLFSRDRSSYEQYF.

The chain has TRBV19 and TRBJ2-1, with TRBD1 matching over 7 bases. The length of the CDR3 is 15 residues. V trimming: 3 bases; J trimming: 7 bases; junction bases outside the gene matches: 9. Germline assignment: CDR1 LNHDA and CDR2 SQIVND (reference sequence). CDR3 residues: CASSIQDRTGNEQFF. In nucleotides, the CDR3 is TGTGCCAGTAGTATCCAGGACAGGACGGGGAATGAGCAGTTCTTC.

The rearrangement uses TRBV10-3 and TRBJ1-1; D is unclear. Germline CDR1 is ENHRY and CDR2 is SYGVKD. V lost 11 bases, J lost 3 bases, and 22 bases lay in between. CDR3 length: 15 amino acids. The CDR3 DNA sequence: TGTGCCGTCTGCCCGGGCCCAGGAGGCGACACTGAAGCTTTCTTT. This translates into CAVCPGPGGDTEAFF.

Only a few counts were recorded for this clone. V and J are TRBV5-5 and TRBJ2-6; D may be TRBD2 (6 bases). Per the germline V gene, CDR1 is SGHKS and CDR2 is YYEKEE (reference sequence). The CDR3 covers 18 residues. The V and J ends lost 1 base and 3 bases respectively, with 17 bases between them. The CDR3 sequence: CASSLRSVREYGANVLTF. The CDR3 nucleotides read TGTGCCAGCAGCTTGAGGTCGGTTCGGGAGTATGGGGCCAACGTCCTGACTTTC.

The chain recombines TRBV7-7 with TRBJ2-2; D ambiguous. In germline, CDR1 is SSHAT, CDR2 FNYEAQ (reference sequence). The CDR3 runs to 12 residues. With 8 bases removed from V and 0 bases from J, the gap between germline ends came to 4 bases. CDR3 DNA sequence: TGTGCCAGCGGGCCGAACACCGGGGAGCTGTTTTTT. It encodes CASGPNTGELFF.

The V and J genes are TRBV30 and TRBJ2-1; 10 nucleotides line up with TRBD2. This CDR3 comprises 19 residues. With 5 bases clipped from V and 1 base from J, the junction kept 17 bases outside the gene matches. The germline CDR1 and CDR2 sequences are GTSNPN and SVGIG (reference sequence). The CDR3: CAWALARTSGLWSYNEQFF. The CDR3, as DNA: TGTGCCTGGGCACTAGCCAGGACTAGCGGACTTTGGTCCTACAATGAGCAGTTCTTC.

In this sample, this clone turned up once. This chain joins TRBV13 and TRBJ1-2; 8 positions agree with TRBD1. This CDR3 spans 14 amino acids. The germline CDR1 and CDR2 sequences are PRHDT and FYEKMQ (reference sequence). Trimming cost V 6 bases and J 7 bases; bases outside gene matches: 10. This CDR3 reads CASRRTTGEPGYTF. CDR3 sequence (DNA): TGTGCCAGCAGACGGACGACAGGGGAGCCTGGCTACACCTTC.

V usage is TRBV5-4 and J usage is TRBJ2-1; possible D gene TRBD2, 6 bases. Trimming took 0 bases from V and 0 from J, leaving 7 bases between them. Per the germline V gene, CDR1 is SGHNT and CDR2 is YYREEE (reference sequence). The CDR3 is 15 amino acids. As DNA, the CDR3 is TGTGCCAGCAGCTTGGTCGGGAGCTCCTACAATGAGCAGTTCTTC. Residues: CASSLVGSSYNEQFF.